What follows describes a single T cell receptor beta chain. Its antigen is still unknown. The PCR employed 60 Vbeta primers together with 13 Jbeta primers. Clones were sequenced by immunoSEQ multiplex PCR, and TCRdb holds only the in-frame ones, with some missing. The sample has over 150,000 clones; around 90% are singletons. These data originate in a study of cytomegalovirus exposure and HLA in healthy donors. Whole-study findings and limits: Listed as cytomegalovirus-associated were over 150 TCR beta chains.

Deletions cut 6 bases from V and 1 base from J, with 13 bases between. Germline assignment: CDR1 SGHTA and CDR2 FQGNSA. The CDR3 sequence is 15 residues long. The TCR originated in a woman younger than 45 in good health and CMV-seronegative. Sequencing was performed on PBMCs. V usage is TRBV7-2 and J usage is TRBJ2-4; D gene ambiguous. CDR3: CASSGQMLAKNIQYF. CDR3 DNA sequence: TGTGCCAGCAGTGGCCAAATGTTGGCCAAAAACATTCAGTACTTC.